This T cell receptor (beta chain) was recovered during a study of cytotoxic CD8 clonotypes in ibrutinib-treated CLL. Investigators sourced 1.5 to 2 micrograms of genomic DNA from cryopreserved PBMCs for TCR beta libraries. CDR3 length: 15 residues. CDR1 and CDR2 from the germline V gene are SEHNR and FQNEAQ (reference sequence). Trimming took 3 bases from V and 2 from J; bases not matched to a gene: 7. Concerning this clone: What it binds is not known.

The repertoire was sequenced with immunoSEQ multiplex PCR; TCRdb's copy has only in-frame clones and lacks some. Of about 84,000 clones listed, about 86% were seen once; the top ten hold about 5.8%. Study findings and constraints: Stable or contracted on treatment, public clonotypes were also uncommon.

The source was PBMCs, collected before ibrutinib treatment. This clonotype originated in a human donor with chronic lymphocytic leukemia. The chain carries TRBV7-9 and TRBJ2-7; 7 nucleotides line up with TRBD1. The CDR3 bases are TGTGCCAGCAGCTTTAGCAGGGACAGAGCCTACGAGCAGTACTTC. This encodes CASSFSRDRAYEQYF.